This T cell receptor (beta chain) was recovered during a study of blood T cell repertoires in COVID-19. Background on the study: Material from acute and convalescent COVID-19 was sourced from the United States, Italy and Spain. Nucleic acid was either cDNA or gDNA, and it came from T cells, B-cell-depleted T cells, or PBMCs.

Trimming at V came to 4 bases and at J to 6 bases, leaving 13 bases not matched to a gene. Germline assignment: CDR1 LGHNA and CDR2 YSLEER. The CDR3 runs 16 residues. Methods used by the authors: Estimation of nucleated cell counts relied on the amplification of reference gene primers. Produced via immunoSEQ multiplex PCR; TCRdb's table is partial and in-frame only. V, J and clone size reflect that table, while D and trimming were determined from the DNA. In the table there are more than 110,000 clones, under 85% of which are singletons. The chain carries TRBV4-3 and TRBJ2-3; 7 bases map to TRBD1. Sequencing was carried out using peripheral blood. The TCR was taken from a human donor in a cohort sampled during active COVID-19. The CDR3 coding sequence is TGCGCCAGCAGCCGACTAAACAGGGGCTCCAGCGATACGCAGTATTTT. As protein: CASSRLNRGSSDTQYF.